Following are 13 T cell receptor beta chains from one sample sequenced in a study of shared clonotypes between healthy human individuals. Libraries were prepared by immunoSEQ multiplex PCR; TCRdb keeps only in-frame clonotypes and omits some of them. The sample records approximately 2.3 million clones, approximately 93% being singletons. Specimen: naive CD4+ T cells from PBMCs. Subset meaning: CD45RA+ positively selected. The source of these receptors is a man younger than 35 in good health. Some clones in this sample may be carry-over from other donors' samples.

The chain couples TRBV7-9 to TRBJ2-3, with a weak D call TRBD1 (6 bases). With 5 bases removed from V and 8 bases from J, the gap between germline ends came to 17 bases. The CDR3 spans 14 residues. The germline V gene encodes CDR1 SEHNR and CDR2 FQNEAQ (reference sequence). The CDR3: CASSPMGAGSTQYF. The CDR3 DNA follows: TGTGCCAGCAGCCCGATGGGGGCTGGAAGTACGCAGTATTTT.

The CDR3 region is CASSSPTSRNEQFF. In DNA, the CDR3 is TGTGCCAGCAGCTCACCCACTAGTCGCAATGAGCAGTTCTTC. The rearrangement links TRBV5-4 to TRBJ2-1, with D possibly TRBD2 on 5 matching bases. The CDR3 is made up of 14 amino acids. Germline-derived CDR1 and CDR2 are SGHNT and YYREEE (reference sequence). V was trimmed by 3 bases and J by 6 bases, leaving 13 bases between them.

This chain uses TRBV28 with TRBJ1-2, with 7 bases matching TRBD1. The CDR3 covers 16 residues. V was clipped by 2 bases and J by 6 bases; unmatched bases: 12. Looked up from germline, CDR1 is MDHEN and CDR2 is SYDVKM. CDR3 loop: CASSLGRMRGTDGYTF. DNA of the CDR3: TGTGCCAGCAGTTTAGGGCGTATGCGGGGGACAGATGGCTACACCTTC.

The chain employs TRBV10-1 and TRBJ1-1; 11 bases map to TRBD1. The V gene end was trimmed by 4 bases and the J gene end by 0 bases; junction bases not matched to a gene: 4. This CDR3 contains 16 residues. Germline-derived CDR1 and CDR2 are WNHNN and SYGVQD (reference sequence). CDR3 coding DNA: TGCGCCAGCAGTGCTCGGACAGGGGGCTTGAACACTGAAGCTTTCTTT. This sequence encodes CASSARTGGLNTEAFF.

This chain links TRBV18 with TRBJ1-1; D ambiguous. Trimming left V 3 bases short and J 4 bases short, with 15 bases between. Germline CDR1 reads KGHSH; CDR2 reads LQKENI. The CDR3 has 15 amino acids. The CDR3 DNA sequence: TGTGCCAGCTCACCGCTATCCACGTCCGTCACTGAAGCTTTCTTT. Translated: CASSPLSTSVTEAFF.

The CDR3 DNA sequence: TGCGCCAGCAGCTTGGCGGGACAGGGGGTTGGAAACACCATATATTTT. It codes for CASSLAGQGVGNTIYF. The rearrangement links TRBV5-1 to TRBJ1-3; TRBD1 matches at 11 bases. Germline loops: CDR1 SGHRS, CDR2 YFSETQ. The CDR3 sequence is 16 residues long. J lost 3 bases, V lost 0 bases, and 2 bases had no gene match.

In nucleotides, the CDR3 is TGTGCCAGCCGACAGGCCCCTAATGAGCAGTTCTTC. The encoded protein is CASRQAPNEQFF. The genes are TRBV2 and TRBJ2-1, with a tentative D call TRBD1 (6 bases). Germline CDR1 reads SNHLY; CDR2 reads FYNNEI. This CDR3 is 12 amino acids long. V was trimmed by 8 bases and J by 7 bases, leaving 12 bases between them.

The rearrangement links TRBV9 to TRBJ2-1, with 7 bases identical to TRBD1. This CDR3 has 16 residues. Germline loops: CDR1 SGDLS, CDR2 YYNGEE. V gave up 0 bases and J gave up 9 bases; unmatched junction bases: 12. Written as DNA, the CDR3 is TGTGCCAGCAGCGTAGAGCCGACAGGGTATGGTAGTGAGCAGTTCTTC. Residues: CASSVEPTGYGSEQFF.

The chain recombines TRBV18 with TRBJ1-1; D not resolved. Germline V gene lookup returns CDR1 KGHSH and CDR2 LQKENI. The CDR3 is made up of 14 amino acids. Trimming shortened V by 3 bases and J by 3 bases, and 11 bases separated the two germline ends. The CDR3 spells CASSPVGKDTEAFF. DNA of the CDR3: TGTGCCAGCTCACCGGTAGGGAAGGACACTGAAGCTTTCTTT.

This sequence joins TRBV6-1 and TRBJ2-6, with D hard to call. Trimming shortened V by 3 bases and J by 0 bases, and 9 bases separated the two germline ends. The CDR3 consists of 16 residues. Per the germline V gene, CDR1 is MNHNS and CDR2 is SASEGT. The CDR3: CASSDQTASGANVLTF. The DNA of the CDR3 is TGTGCCAGCAGTGACCAGACGGCCTCTGGGGCCAACGTCCTGACTTTC.

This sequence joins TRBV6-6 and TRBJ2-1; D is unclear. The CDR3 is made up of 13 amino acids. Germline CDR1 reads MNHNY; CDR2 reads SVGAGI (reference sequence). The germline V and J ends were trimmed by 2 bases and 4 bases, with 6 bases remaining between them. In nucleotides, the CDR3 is TGTGCCAGCAGTTACCACCATTACAATGAGCAGTTCTTC. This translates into CASSYHHYNEQFF.

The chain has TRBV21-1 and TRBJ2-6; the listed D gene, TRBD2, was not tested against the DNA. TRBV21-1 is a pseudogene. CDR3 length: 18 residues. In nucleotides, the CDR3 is TGTGCCAGCAGGTTTGTTGTAGCACAACAAAGTCGGGCCAACGTCCTGACTTTC. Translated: CASRFVVAQQSRANVLTF.

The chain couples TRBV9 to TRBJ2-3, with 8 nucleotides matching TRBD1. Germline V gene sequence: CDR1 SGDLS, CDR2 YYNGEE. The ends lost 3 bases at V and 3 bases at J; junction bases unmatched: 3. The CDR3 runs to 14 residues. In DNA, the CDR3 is TGTGCCAGCAGCGCGGACAGGGAGACAGATACGCAGTATTTT. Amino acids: CASSADRETDTQYF.